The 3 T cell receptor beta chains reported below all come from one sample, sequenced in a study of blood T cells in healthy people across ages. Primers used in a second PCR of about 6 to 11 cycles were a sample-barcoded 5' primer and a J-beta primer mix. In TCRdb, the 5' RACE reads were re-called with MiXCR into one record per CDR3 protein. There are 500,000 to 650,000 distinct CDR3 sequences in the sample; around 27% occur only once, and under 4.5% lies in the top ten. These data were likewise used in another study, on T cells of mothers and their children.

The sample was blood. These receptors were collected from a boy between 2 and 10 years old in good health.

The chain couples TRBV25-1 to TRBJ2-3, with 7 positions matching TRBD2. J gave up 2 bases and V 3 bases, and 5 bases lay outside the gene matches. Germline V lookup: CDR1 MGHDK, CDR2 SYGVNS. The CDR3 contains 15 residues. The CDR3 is CASSEAGDPTDTQYF. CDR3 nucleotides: TGTGCCAGCAGTGAGGCGGGAGACCCCACAGATACGCAGTATTTT.

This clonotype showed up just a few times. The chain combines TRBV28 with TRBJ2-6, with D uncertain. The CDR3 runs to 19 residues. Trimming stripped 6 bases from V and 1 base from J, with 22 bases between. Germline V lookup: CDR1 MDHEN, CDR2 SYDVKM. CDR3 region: CASSQQAKWTFSGANVLTF. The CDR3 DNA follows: TGTGCCAGCAGCCAACAAGCTAAGTGGACGTTTTCTGGGGCCAACGTCCTGACTTTC.

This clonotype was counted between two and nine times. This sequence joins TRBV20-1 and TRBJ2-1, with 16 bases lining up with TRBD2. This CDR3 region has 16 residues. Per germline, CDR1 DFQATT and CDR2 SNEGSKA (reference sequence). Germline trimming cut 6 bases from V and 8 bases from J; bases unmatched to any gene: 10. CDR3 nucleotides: TGCAGTGCGGAGGGGACTAGCGGGGGGGCAGGGGATGAGCAGTTCTTC. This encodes CSAEGTSGGAGDEQFF.